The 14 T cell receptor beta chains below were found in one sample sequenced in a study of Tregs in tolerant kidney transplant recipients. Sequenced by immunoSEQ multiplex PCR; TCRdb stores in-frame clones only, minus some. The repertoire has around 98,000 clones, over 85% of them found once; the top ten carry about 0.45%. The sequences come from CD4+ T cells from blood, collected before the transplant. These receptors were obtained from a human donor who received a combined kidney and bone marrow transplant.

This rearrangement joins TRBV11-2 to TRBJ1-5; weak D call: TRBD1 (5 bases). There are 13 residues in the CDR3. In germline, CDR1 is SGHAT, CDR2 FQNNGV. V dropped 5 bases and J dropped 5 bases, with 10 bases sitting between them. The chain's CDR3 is CASSTDRYQPQHF. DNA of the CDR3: TGTGCCAGCAGCACTGACAGATATCAGCCCCAGCATTTT.

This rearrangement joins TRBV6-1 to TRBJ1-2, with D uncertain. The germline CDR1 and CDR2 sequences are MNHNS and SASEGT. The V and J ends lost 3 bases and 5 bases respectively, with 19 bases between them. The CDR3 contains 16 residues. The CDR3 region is CASSEGRPPAGYGYTF. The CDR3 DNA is TGTGCCAGCAGTGAGGGGAGACCACCTGCGGGTTATGGCTACACCTTC.

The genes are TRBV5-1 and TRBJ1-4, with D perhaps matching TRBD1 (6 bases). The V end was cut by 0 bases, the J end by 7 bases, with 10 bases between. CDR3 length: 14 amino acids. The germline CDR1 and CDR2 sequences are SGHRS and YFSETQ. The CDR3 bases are TGCGCCAGCAGCTTGGGGGGGCTGGTTGAAAAACTGTTTTTT. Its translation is CASSLGGLVEKLFF.

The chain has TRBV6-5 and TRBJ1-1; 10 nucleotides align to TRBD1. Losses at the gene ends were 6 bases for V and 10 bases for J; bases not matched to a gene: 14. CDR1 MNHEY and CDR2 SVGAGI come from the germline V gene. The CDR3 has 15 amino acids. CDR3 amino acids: CASSPGTGEWSGAFF. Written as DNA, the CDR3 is TGTGCCAGCAGCCCCGGGACAGGGGAGTGGTCGGGAGCTTTCTTT.

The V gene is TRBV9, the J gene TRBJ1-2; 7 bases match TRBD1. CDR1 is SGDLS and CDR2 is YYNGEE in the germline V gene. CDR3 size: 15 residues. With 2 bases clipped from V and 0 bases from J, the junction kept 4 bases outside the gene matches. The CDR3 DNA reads TGTGCCAGCAGCGTTCAGGGGGGAACTAACTATGGCTACACCTTC. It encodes CASSVQGGTNYGYTF. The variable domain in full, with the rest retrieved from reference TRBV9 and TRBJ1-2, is DSGVTQTPKHLITATGQRVTLRCSPRSGDLSVYWYQQSLDQGLQFLIQYYNGEERAKGNILERFSAQQFPDLHSELNLSSLELGDSALYFCASSVQGGTNYGYTFGSGTRLTVV.

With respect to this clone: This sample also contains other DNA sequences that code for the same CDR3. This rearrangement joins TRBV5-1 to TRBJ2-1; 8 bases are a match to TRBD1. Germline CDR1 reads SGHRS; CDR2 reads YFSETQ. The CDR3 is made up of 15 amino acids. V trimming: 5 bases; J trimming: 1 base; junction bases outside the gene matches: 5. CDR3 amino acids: CASSLDRVSYNEQFF. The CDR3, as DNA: TGCGCCAGCAGTCTGGACAGGGTGTCCTACAATGAGCAGTTCTTC.

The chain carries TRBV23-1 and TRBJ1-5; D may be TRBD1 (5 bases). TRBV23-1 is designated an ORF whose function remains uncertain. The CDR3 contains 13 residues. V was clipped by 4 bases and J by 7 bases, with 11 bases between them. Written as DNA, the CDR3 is TGCGCCAGCAGTCTTGACAGTCACCAGCCCCAGCATTTT. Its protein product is CASSLDSHQPQHF.

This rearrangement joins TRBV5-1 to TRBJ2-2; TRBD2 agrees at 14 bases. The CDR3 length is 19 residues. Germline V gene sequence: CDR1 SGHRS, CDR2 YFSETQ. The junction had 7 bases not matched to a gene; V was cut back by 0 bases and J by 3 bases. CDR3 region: CASSLVPRLAGGYTGELFF. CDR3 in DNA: TGCGCCAGCAGCTTGGTCCCCCGACTAGCGGGGGGGTACACCGGGGAGCTGTTTTTT.

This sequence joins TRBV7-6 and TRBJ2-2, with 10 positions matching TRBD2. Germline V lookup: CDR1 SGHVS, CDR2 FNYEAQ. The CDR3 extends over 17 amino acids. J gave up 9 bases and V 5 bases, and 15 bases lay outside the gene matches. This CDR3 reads CASSPTSGRAVLWELFF. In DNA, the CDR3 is TGTGCCAGCAGCCCTACCAGCGGGAGGGCCGTTCTTTGGGAGCTGTTTTTT.

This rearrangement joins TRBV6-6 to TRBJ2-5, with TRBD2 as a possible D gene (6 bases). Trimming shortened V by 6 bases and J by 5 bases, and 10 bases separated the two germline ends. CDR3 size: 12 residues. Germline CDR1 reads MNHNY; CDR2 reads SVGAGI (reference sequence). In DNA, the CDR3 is TGTGCCAGCAGCGCAGGGAGGGAGACCCAGTACTTC. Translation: CASSAGRETQYF.

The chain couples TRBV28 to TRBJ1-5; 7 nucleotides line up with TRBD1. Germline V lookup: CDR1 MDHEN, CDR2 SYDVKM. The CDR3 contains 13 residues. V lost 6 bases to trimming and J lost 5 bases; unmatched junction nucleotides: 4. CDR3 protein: CASRTGVDQPQHF. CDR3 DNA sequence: TGTGCCAGCAGAACAGGGGTGGATCAGCCCCAGCATTTT.

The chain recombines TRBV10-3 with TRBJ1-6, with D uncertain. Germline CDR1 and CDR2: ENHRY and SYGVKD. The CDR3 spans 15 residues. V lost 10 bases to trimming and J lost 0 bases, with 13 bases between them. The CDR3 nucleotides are TGTGCCACCACCCCCGGTGGCTCCTATAATTCACCCCTCCACTTT. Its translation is CATTPGGSYNSPLHF.

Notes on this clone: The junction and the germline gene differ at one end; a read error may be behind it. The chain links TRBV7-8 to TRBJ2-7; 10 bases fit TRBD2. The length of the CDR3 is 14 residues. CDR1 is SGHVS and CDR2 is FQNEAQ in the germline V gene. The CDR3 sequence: CASSLAGVRYEQYF. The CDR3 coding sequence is TGTGCCAGCAGCCTAGCGGGAGTTCGCTACGAGCAGTACTTC.

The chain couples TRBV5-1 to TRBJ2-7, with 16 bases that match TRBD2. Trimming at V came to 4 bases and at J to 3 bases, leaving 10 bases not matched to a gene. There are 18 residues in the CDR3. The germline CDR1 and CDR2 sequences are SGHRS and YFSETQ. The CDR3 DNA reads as TGCGCCAGCAGCCACCCGGGACTAGCGGGAGGGTTAGGCTACGAGCAGTACTTC. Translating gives CASSHPGLAGGLGYEQYF.